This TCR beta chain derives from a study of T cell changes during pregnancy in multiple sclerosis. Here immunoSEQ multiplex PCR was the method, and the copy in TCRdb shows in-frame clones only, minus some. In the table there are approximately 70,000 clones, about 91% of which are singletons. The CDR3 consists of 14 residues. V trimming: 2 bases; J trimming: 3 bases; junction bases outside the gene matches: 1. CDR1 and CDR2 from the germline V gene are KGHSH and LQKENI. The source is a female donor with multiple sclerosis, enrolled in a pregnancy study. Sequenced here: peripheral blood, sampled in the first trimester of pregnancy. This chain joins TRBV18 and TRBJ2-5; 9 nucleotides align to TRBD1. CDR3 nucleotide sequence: TGTGCCAGCTCACCAGGGACAGGGAAAGAGACCCAGTACTTC. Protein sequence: CASSPGTGKETQYF.